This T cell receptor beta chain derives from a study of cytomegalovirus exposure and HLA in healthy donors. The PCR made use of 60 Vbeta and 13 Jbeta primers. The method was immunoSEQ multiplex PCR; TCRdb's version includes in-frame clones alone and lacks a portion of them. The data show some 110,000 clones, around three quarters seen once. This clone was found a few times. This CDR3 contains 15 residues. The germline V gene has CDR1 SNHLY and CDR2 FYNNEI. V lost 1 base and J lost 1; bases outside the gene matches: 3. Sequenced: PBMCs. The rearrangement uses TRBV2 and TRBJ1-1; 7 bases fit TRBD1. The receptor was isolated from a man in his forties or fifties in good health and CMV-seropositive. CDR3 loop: CASSEGTGRNTEAFF. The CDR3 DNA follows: TGTGCCAGCAGTGAAGGGACAGGAAGGAACACTGAAGCTTTCTTT.